This T cell receptor beta chain was retrieved from a study of OX40 agonist ivuxolimab in advanced cancers. General study findings and limits: There was clonal expansion of CD4+ and CD8+ blood T cells by week 6 at 0.1 to 3.0 mg/kg.

Only one count was recorded for this clone. Its antigen is not known. Measured with immunoSEQ multiplex PCR; TCRdb has only the in-frame clones, and not every one. The table records roughly 76,000 clones, just under 85% of them present only once. The specimen comprised CD4+ or CD8+ T cells sorted from blood, sampled in a trial of the OX40 agonist ivuxolimab. The TCR comes from an adult with an advanced solid tumor such as melanoma, head and neck, liver or kidney cancer.

CDR3 amino acids: CASSPGGNEQFF. Written as DNA, the CDR3 is TGCGCCAGCAGCCCAGGGGGGAATGAGCAGTTCTTC. The rearrangement uses TRBV4-1 and TRBJ2-1, with D possibly TRBD1 on 7 matching bases. Germline V gives CDR1 MGHRA, CDR2 YSYEKL. Trimming removed 4 bases at V and 7 bases at J, with 8 bases between. CDR3 size: 12 residues.